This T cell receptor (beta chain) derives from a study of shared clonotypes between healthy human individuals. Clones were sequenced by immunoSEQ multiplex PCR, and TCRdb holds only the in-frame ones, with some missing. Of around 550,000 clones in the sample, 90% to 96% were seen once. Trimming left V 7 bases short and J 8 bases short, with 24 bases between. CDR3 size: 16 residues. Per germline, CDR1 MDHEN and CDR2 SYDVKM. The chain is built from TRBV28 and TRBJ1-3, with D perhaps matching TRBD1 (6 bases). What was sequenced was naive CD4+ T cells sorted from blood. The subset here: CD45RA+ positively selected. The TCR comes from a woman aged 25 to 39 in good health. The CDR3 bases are TGTGCCAGCACCATCGCCGGGGGGCGTGGGAGTCACACCATATATTTT. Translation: CASTIAGGRGSHTIYF.